One sample yielded the 2 T cell receptor beta chains listed below, sequenced in a study of graft-versus-host responses after intestinal transplantation (dated by TCRdb to about 2021). Libraries were constructed by the immunoSEQ multiplex PCR assay. In TCRdb, the immuneACCESS table is reduced to in-frame sequences with V and J assigned. These tables do not hold every clone; where another copy was compared, an unresolved V gene accounts for under half, and the others remain unexplained. A total of 15,000 to 20,000 clones appear in this sample, around 90% of them only once. The ten largest clones add up to less than 2% of the sample. The sequencing used PBMCs, collected more than 350 days after transplant. Every receptor here comes from a human patient who received an intestinal transplant, so some T cells may come from the graft donor.

The V call is TRBV5-3, the J call TRBJ2-7, with 7 nucleotides matching TRBD1. TRBV5-3 is marked as an open reading frame, function uncertain. V shed 4 bases, J shed 1 base, and the junction held 8 bases outside the gene matches. The CDR3 consists of 15 residues. CDR3 in amino acids: CARSPPPDRSYEQYF. The CDR3 nucleotides read TGTGCCAGAAGCCCCCCGCCGGACAGGTCCTACGAGCAGTACTTC.

The chain couples TRBV2 to TRBJ2-7; D unresolved. This CDR3 region has 15 residues. With 7 bases removed from V and 3 bases from J, the gap between germline ends came to 19 bases. Germline loops: CDR1 SNHLY, CDR2 FYNNEI. This CDR3 is CASIAPRRAIYEQYF. In nucleotides, the CDR3 is TGTGCCAGCATAGCTCCCCGGCGAGCGATCTACGAGCAGTACTTC. The complete variable domain, with remaining parts taken from reference TRBV2 and TRBJ2-7, reads EPEVTQTPSHQVTQMGQEVILRCVPISNHLYFYWYRQILGQKVEFLVSFYNNEISEKSEIFDDQFSVERPDGSNFTLKIRSTKLEDSAMYFCASIAPRRAIYEQYFGPGTRLTVT.